This T cell receptor (beta chain) was recorded in a study of cytomegalovirus exposure and HLA in healthy donors. Study results and caveats: The study recorded about 160 TCR beta chains that were cytomegalovirus-associated. Several of the most significant clusters appeared linked to common viral pathogens, based on a later analysis. Later on, an analysis tied 18,000 or so TCR beta sequences to HLA alleles at 0.05 false discovery rate.

Germline values: CDR1 SGHNT, CDR2 YYREEE (reference sequence). The CDR3 spans 15 residues. V gave up 4 bases and J gave up 7 bases; unmatched junction bases: 7. Concerning this clone: Antigen unknown.

The study ran its PCR with 60 Vbeta and 13 Jbeta primers. This table comes from immunoSEQ multiplex PCR, and its TCRdb copy is limited to in-frame clones, with some not included. The ten most abundant clones cover 0.58% of a sample with tens of thousands of clones. The chain is built from TRBV5-4 and TRBJ2-2; TRBD1 matches at 10 bases. The sample was PBMCs. The TCR sequence derives from a man aged 50 to 60 in good health and CMV-seronegative. The CDR3 nucleotides are TGTGCCAGCAGCAAAAGACAGGGGGCAGGCGGGGAGCTGTTTTTT. It yields the protein CASSKRQGAGGELFF.